This TCR beta chain originates from a study of CXCR3-negative and CXCR3-positive naive CD8 T cells. A note on this clonotype: Its cognate antigen is unknown.

CDR3 length: 15 amino acids. The germline CDR1 and CDR2 sequences are LGHNT and FRNRAP. 5' RACE that incorporated UMI labels was used to prepare the TRB cDNA libraries. TCRdb processed the 5' RACE reads again and assigns one entry to each CDR3 protein, with no DNA. This sample's table reports 50,000 to 65,000 distinct CDR3 sequences. Study-level results: CXCR3-positive naive cells had more hydrophobic TRB CDR3s than CXCR3-negative naive cells. Diversity was high in both naive subsets and much lower in memory cells.

The rearrangement uses TRBV12-5 and TRBJ1-5. The TCR sequence derives from a human donor in good health. Some clones in this sample may be carry-over from other donors' samples. Sequenced material: naive CXCR3+ CD8+ T cells from blood. Regarding subset: CD45RO-CCR7+CD27+CD95- naive CD8+ T cells expressing CXCR3 (TNR3+). The CDR3 spells CASAPQGGGNQPQHF.